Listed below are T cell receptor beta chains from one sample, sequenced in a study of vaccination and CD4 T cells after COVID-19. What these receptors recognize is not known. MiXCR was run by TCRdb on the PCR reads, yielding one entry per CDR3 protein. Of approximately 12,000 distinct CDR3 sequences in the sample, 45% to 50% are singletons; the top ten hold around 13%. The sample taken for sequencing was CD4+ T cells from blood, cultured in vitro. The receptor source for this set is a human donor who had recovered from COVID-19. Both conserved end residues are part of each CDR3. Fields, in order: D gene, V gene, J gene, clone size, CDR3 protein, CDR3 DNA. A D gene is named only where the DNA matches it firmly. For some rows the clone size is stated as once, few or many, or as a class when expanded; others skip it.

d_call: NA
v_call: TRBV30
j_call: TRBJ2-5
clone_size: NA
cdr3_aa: CAWKGDRETQYF
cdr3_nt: TGTGCCTGGAAAGGGGATCGAGAGACCCAGTACTTC

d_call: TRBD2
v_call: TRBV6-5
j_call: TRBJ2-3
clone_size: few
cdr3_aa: CASSYSGGSGSVADTQYF
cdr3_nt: TGTGCCAGCAGTTACTCCGGGGGTAGCGGGAGTGTCGCGGATACGCAGTATTTT

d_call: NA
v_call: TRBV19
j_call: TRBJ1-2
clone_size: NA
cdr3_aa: CASSPTGSRLGYTF
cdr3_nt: TGTGCCAGTAGTCCAACGGGGTCCCGTCTTGGCTACACCTTC

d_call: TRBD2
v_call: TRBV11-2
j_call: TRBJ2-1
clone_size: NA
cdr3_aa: CASRQSTSGIYNEQFF
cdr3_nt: TGTGCCAGCAGGCAGTCGACTAGCGGGATCTACAATGAGCAGTTCTTC

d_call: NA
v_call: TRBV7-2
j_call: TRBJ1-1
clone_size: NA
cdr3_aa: CASSLASYTEAFF
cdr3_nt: TGTGCCAGCAGCTTAGCTTCTTACACTGAAGCTTTCTTT

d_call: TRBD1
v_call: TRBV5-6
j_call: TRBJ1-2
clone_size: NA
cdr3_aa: CASSLAWPLGQEVGYTF
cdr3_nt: TGTGCCAGCAGCTTGGCCTGGCCTTTGGGACAGGAGGTTGGCTACACCTTC

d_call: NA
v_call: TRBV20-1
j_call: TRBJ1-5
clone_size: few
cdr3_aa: CSARRGREEYSNQPQHF
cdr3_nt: TGCAGTGCTAGACGGGGACGGGAGGAATATAGCAATCAGCCCCAGCATTTT

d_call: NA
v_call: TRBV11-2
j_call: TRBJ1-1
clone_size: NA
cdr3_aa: CASSRMAVMGSTEAFF
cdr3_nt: TGTGCCAGCAGCCGGATGGCGGTAATGGGGAGCACTGAAGCTTTCTTT

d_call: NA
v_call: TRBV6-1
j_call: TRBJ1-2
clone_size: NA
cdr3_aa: CASSPRSGRYTF
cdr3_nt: TGTGCCAGCAGCCCGAGATCCGGGAGATACACCTTC

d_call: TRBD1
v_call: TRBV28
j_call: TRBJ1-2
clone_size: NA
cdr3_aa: CATGTTGHNGYTF
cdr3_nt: TGTGCCACAGGAACGACAGGGCATAATGGCTACACCTTC

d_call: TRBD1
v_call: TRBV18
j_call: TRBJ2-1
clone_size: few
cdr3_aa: CASSPGTGAINEQFF
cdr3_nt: TGTGCCAGCTCACCGGGGACAGGGGCGATCAATGAGCAGTTCTTC

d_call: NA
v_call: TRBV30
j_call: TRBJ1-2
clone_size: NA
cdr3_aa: CAWSVRVGGYTF
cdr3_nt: TGTGCCTGGAGTGTAAGGGTCGGGGGCTACACCTTC

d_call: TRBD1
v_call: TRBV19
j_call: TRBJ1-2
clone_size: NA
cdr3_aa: CASSILRTGFGYTF
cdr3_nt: TGTGCCAGTAGTATTTTGAGGACAGGGTTCGGCTACACCTTC

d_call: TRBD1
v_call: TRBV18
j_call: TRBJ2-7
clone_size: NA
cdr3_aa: CASSAGTVSYEQYF
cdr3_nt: TGTGCCAGCTCCGCCGGGACAGTCTCCTACGAGCAGTACTTC

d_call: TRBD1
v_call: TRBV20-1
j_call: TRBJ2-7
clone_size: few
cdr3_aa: CSCRQGQNEQYF
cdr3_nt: TGCAGTTGCCGACAGGGCCAGAACGAGCAGTACTTC

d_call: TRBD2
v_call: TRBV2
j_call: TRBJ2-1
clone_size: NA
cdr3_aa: CASSLRDLGRDEQFF
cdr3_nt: TGTGCCAGCTCCCTAAGAGACCTGGGGAGGGATGAGCAGTTCTTC

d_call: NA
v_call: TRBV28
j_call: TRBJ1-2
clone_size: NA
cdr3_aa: CASSLTRGGSYGYTF
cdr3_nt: TGTGCCAGCAGTTTAACCCGGGGAGGGAGCTATGGCTACACCTTC